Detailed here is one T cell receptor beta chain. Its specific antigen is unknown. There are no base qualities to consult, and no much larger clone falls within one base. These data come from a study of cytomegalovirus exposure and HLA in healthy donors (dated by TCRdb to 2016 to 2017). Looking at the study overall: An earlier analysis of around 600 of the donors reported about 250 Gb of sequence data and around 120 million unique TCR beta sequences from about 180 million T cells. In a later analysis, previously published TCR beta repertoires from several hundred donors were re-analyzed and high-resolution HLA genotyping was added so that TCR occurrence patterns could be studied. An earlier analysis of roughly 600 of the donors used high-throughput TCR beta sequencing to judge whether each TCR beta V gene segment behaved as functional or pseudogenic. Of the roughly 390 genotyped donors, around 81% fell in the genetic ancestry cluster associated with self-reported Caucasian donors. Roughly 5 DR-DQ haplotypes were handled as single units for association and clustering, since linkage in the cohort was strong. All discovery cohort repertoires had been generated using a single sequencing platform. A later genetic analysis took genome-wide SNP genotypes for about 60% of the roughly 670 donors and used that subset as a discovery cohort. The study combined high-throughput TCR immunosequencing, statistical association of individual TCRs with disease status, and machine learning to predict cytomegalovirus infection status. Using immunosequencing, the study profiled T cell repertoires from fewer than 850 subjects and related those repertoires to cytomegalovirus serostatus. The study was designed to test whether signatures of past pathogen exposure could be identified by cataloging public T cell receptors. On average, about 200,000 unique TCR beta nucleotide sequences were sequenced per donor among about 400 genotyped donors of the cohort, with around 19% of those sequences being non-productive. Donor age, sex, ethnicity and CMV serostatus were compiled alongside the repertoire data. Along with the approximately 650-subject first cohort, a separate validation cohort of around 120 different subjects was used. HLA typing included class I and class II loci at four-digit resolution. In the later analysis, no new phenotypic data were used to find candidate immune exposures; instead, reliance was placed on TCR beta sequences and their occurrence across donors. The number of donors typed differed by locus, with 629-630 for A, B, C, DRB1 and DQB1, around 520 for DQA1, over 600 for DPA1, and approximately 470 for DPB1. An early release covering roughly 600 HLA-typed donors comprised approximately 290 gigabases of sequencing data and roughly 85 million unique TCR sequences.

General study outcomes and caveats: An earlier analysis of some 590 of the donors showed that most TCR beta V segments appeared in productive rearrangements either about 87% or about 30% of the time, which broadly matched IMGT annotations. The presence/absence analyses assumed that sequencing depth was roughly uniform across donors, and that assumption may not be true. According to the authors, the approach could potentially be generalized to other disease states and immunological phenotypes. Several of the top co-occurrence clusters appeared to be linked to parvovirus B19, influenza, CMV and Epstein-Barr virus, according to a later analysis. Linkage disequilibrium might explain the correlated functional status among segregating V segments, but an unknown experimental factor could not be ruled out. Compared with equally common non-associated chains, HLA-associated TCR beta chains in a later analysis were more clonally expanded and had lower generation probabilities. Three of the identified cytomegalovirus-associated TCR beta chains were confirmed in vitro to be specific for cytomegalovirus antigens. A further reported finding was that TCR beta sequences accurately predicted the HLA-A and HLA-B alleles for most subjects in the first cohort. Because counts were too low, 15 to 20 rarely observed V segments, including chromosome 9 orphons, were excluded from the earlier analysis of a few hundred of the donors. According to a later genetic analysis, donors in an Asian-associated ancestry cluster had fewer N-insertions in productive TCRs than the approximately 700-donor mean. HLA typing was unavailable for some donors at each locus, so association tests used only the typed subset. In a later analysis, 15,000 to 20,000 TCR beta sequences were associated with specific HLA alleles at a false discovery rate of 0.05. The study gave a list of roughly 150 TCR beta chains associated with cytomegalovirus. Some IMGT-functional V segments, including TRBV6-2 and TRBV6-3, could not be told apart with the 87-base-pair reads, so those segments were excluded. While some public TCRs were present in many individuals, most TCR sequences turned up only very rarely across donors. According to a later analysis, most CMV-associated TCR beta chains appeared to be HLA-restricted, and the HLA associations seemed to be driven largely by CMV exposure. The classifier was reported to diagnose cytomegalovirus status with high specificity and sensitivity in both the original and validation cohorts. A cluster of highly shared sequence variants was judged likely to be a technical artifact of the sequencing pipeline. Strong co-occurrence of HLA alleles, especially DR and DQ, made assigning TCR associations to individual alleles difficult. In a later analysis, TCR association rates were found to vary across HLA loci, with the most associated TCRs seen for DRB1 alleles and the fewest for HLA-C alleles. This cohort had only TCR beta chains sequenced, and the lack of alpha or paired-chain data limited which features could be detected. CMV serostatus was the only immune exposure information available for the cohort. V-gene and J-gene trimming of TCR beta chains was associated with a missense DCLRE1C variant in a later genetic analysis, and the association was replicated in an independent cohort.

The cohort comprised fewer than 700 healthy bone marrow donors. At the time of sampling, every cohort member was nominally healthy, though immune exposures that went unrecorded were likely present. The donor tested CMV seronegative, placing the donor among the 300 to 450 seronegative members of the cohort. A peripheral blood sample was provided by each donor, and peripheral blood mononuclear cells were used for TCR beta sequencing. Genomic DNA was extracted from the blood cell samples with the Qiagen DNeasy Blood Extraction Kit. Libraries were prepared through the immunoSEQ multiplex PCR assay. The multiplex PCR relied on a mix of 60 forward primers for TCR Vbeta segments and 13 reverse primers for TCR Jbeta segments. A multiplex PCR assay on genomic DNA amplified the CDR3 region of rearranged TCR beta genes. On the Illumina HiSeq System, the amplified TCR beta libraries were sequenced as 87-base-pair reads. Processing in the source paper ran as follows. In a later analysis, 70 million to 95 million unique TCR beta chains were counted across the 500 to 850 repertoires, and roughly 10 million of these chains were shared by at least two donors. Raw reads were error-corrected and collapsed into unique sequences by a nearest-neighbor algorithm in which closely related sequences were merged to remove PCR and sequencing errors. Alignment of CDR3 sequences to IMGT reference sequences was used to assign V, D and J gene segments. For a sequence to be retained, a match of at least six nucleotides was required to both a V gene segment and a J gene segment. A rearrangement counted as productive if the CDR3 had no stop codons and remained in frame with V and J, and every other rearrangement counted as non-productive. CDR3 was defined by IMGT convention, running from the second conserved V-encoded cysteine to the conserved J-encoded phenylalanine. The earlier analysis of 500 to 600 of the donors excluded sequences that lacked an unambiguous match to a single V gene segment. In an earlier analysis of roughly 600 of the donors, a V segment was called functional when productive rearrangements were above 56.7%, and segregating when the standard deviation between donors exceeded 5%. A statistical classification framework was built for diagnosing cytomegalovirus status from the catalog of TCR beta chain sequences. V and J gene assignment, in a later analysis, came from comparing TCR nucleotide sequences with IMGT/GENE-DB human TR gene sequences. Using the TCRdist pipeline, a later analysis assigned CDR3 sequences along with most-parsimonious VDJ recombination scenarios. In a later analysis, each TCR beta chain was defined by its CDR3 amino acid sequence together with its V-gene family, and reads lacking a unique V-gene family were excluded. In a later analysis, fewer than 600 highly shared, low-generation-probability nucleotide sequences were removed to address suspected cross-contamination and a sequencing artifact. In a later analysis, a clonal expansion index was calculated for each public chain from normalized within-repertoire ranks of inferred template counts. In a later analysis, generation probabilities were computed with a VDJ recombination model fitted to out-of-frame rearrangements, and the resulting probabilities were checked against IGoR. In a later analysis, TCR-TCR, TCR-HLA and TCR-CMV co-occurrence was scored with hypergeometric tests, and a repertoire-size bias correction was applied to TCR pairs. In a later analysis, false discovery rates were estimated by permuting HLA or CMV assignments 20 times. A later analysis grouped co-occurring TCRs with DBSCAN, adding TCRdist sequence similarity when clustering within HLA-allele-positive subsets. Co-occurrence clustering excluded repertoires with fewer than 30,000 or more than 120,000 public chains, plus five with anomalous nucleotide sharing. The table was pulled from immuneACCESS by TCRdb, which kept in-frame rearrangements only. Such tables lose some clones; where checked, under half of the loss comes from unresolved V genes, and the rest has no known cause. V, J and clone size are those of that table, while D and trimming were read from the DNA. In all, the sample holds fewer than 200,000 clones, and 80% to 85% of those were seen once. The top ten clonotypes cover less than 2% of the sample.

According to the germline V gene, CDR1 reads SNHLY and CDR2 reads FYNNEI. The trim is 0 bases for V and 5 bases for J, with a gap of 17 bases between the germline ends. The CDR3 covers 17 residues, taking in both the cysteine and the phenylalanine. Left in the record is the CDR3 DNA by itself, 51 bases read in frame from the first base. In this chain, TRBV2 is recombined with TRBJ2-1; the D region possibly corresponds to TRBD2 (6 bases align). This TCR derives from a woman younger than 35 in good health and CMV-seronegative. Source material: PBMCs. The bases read TGTGCCAGCAGTGAAGCGCTTCTTGCGGGAACGAACAATGAGCAGTTCTTC. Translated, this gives CASSEALLAGTNNEQFF.